This T cell receptor (beta chain) was obtained from a study of response to subunit inactivated influenza vaccine. TCRdb re-derived calls from the RT-PCR reads in MiXCR, one entry per CDR3 protein. The sample has roughly 540,000 distinct CDR3 sequences; under 30% are singletons. Study-wide results and limits: After each seasonal influenza vaccination, few new T cells are recruited, the authors suggested.

The V gene end was trimmed by 3 bases and the J gene end by 5 bases; junction bases not matched to a gene: 8. The CDR3 loop spans 15 amino acids. CDR1 and CDR2 from the germline V gene are SGHRS and YFSETQ. As to this clonotype: Its antigen is not identified.

The data were also submitted as part of a second study, on T cells expressing NK-cell markers. That work states: UMIs were included in TCR beta cDNA generated by 5'RACE template switching.

This receptor was obtained from a middle-aged man who received an inactivated influenza vaccine. Sequencing used CD4+ T cells sorted from PBMCs, obtained about 11 days after vaccination. The V and J genes are TRBV5-1 and TRBJ2-5, with 9 bases matching TRBD1. Written as DNA, the CDR3 is TGCGCCAGCAGCTCGCAACAGGGGGCTGTGGAGACCCAGTACTTC. Translating gives CASSSQQGAVETQYF.